The sequence of this TCR beta chain was determined in a study of cytomegalovirus exposure and HLA in healthy donors. Notes on the study in general: Reportedly, cytomegalovirus status was diagnosed with high sensitivity and specificity. Analyses of presence/absence relied on an assumption of roughly uniform sequencing depth across donors.

Germline CDR1 is SGHTA and CDR2 is FQGNSA. The CDR3 runs to 13 residues. V was pared by 7 bases and J by 4 bases, with 5 bases of the junction left unmatched. As concerns this clone: Its target is not known.

The PCR was carried out with 60 Vbeta primers and 13 Jbeta primers. The data were produced by immunoSEQ multiplex PCR, yet TCRdb's version contains in-frame clones alone and is incomplete. The repertoire has 84,000 or so clones, 77% of them found once; the top ten carry 2% to 2.5%. The gene calls are TRBV7-2 and TRBJ1-2, with 8 bases lining up with TRBD1. The sequencing sample was made of PBMCs. This clonotype originated in a boy between 5 and 17 years old in good health and CMV-seronegative. The CDR3 sequence is CASTWTGSYGYTF. CDR3 DNA: TGTGCCAGCACGTGGACAGGGAGCTATGGCTACACCTTC.